A single sample gave rise to the 14 T cell receptor beta chains below, sequenced in a study of blood T cell repertoires in COVID-19. TCRdb keeps only in-frame clones here, not all; method: immunoSEQ multiplex PCR. The sample consists of 200,000 to 250,000 clones, about 82% of them appearing once. The sequencing input was PBMCs or T cells enriched from blood (not recorded which). These TCRs come from a woman in her fifties or sixties who had recovered from COVID-19.

The genes are TRBV6-5 and TRBJ1-1; perhaps TRBD1 as D (6 bases). Trimming pared 5 bases from V and 2 bases from J, leaving 9 bases between. The germline V gene has CDR1 MNHEY and CDR2 SVGAGI. The CDR3 loop spans 13 amino acids. Written as DNA, the CDR3 is TGTGCCAGCAGTCGACAGGTCAACACTGAAGCTTTCTTT. Translation gives CASSRQVNTEAFF.

This clone has just a few counts. The rearrangement links TRBV5-4 to TRBJ1-2; possible D gene TRBD1, 6 bases. The CDR3 extends over 13 amino acids. Trimming took 0 bases from V and 7 from J, leaving 10 bases between them. Germline CDR1 and CDR2: SGHNT and YYREEE (reference sequence). Written as DNA, the CDR3 is TGTGCCAGCAGCTTGGTGGGGGCGGGTGGCTACACCTTC. It specifies CASSLVGAGGYTF.

The chain links TRBV9 to TRBJ2-1, with a tentative D call TRBD2 (5 bases). Trimming removed 0 bases from V and 7 bases from J, with 17 bases in between. Germline CDR1 and CDR2: SGDLS and YYNGEE. The CDR3 is made up of 16 amino acids. CDR3: CASSVVGSGSLNEQFF. The DNA for the CDR3 is TGTGCCAGCAGCGTAGTGGGGAGCGGCAGCCTAAATGAGCAGTTCTTC.

The V call is TRBV7-2, the J call TRBJ1-1; perhaps TRBD1 as D (6 bases). Deletions cut 9 bases from V and 1 base from J, with 15 bases between. The germline gives CDR1 SGHTA, CDR2 FQGNSA. CDR3 length equals 14 residues. The CDR3 region is CASQDRFRNTEAFF. The DNA for the CDR3 is TGTGCCAGTCAAGACAGGTTTAGGAACACTGAAGCTTTCTTT.

About this clone: A clone one base away is much larger, so this may be a read error. V is TRBV6-5 and J is TRBJ2-7; 11 bases line up with TRBD2. J lost 0 bases, V lost 2 bases, and 0 bases had no gene match. In germline, CDR1 is MNHEY, CDR2 SVGAGI. The CDR3 totals 15 residues. The CDR3 region is CASSYTSGSSYEQYF. The CDR3 DNA sequence: TGTGCCAGCAGTTACACTAGCGGGAGCTCCTACGAGCAGTACTTC.

The chain carries TRBV7-3 and TRBJ2-3, with 12 nucleotides matching TRBD2. V was clipped by 5 bases and J by 1 base; unmatched bases: 4. This CDR3 is built from 16 residues. Germline-derived CDR1 and CDR2 are SGHTA and FQGTGA. In DNA, the CDR3 is TGTGCCAGCAGCCCAACTAGCGGGGGGCGCACAGATACGCAGTATTTT. Its translation is CASSPTSGGRTDTQYF.

The chain combines TRBV19 with TRBJ2-2, with TRBD1 as a possible D gene (5 bases). V lost 6 bases to trimming and J lost 0 bases, with 14 bases between them. CDR1 is LNHDA, CDR2 SQIVND, per germline (reference sequence). This CDR3 has 16 amino acids. CDR3 in DNA: TGTGCCAGTAGCCTCTACAGGTTCGCGAACACCGGGGAGCTGTTTTTT. It encodes CASSLYRFANTGELFF.

The chain joins TRBV7-3 to TRBJ2-1; D is uncertain. This CDR3 spans 15 amino acids. Germline V gives CDR1 SGHTA, CDR2 FQGTGA. Trimming removed 5 bases at V and 0 bases at J, with 11 bases between. CDR3 in amino acids: CASSPRPVSYNEQFF. In nucleotides, the CDR3 is TGTGCCAGCAGCCCCCGCCCGGTCTCCTACAATGAGCAGTTCTTC.

The chain employs TRBV6-5 and TRBJ1-3, with D possibly TRBD1 on 5 matching bases. Germline V CDR1 and CDR2: MNHEY, SVGAGI. Trimming shortened V by 7 bases and J by 4 bases, and 17 bases separated the two germline ends. CDR3 length equals 15 residues. For the CDR3, the DNA is TGTGCCAGCAACCCTGAAGGGGCGCGAGGAAACACCATATATTTT. This translates into CASNPEGARGNTIYF.

This rearrangement joins TRBV11-2 to TRBJ2-1; 8 bases map to TRBD1. This CDR3 has 14 amino acids. The V gene end was trimmed by 3 bases and the J gene end by 9 bases; junction bases not matched to a gene: 7. Germline CDR1 is SGHAT and CDR2 is FQNNGV. For the CDR3, the DNA is TGTGCCAGCAGCTTCCCTGGCAGGGGGCCTGAGCAGTTCTTC. Its translation is CASSFPGRGPEQFF.

This clone came up a few times. The chain is built from TRBV27 and TRBJ1-5, with 8 bases lining up with TRBD1. The V gene's germline CDR1 is MNHEY and CDR2 SMNVEV (reference sequence). V trimming: 6 bases; J trimming: 4 bases; junction bases outside the gene matches: 8. The CDR3 sequence is 15 residues long. The CDR3 reads CASRVGQGFNQPQHF. The CDR3 region has the DNA TGTGCCAGCAGGGTTGGACAGGGTTTTAATCAGCCCCAGCATTTT.

This clone was counted at least ten times. This specimen includes other DNA sequences encoding the same CDR3. The rearrangement joins TRBV18 to TRBJ1-1; D possibly corresponds to TRBD1 (6 bases). The germline V gene encodes CDR1 KGHSH and CDR2 LQKENI. Between the trimmed V and J ends, which lost 6 bases and 1 base, there was a span of 12 bases. The CDR3 contains 14 residues. CDR3 amino acids: CASSQDRKNTEAFF. CDR3 DNA: TGTGCCAGCTCTCAAGACAGGAAGAACACTGAAGCTTTCTTT.

The gene calls are TRBV9 and TRBJ2-7; D might be TRBD1 (6 bases). The CDR3 has 15 residues. Trimming removed 0 bases from V and 0 bases from J, with 10 bases in between. Germline-derived CDR1 and CDR2 are SGDLS and YYNGEE. The CDR3 sequence: CASSVGPGDSYEQYF. The CDR3 DNA reads as TGTGCCAGCAGCGTAGGGCCAGGGGACTCCTACGAGCAGTACTTC.

This chain joins TRBV5-6 and TRBJ1-5, with 7 bases that match TRBD1. The CDR3 covers 15 residues. Germline lookup yields CDR1 SGHDT and CDR2 YYEEEE. Germline trimming cut 1 base from V and 4 bases from J; bases unmatched to any gene: 5. The CDR3 sequence: CASSLWTGTNQPQHF. CDR3 bases: TGTGCCAGCAGCTTGTGGACAGGAACTAATCAGCCCCAGCATTTT.